The 3 T cell receptor beta chains in this list originate from one sample, sequenced in a study of CXCR4 blockade with PD-1 therapy in pancreatic cancer. Assay used: immunoSEQ multiplex PCR; TCRdb lists only in-frame clones, some missing. The sample gives more than 2,000 clones, 30% to 40% of which show up once; about 15% is in the top ten. Sequencing input: tumor tissue. Receptors were obtained from a human donor with pancreatic ductal adenocarcinoma.

The sample holds one count of this clone. This rearrangement joins TRBV18 to TRBJ1-1; D unclear. CDR3 length equals 14 residues. In germline, CDR1 is KGHSH, CDR2 LQKENI. Trimming stripped 2 bases from V and 7 bases from J, with 14 bases between. The chain's CDR3 is CASSPNGRSLEAFF. CDR3 DNA sequence: TGTGCCAGCTCACCAAATGGGAGAAGCCTTGAAGCTTTCTTT. The full variable domain, in which reference TRBV18 and TRBJ1-1 provide the parts outside the CDR3, is NAGVMQNPRHLVRRRGQEARLRCSPMKGHSHVYWYRQLPEEGLKFMVYLQKENIIDESGMPKERFSAEFPKEGPSILRIQQVVRGDSAAYFCASSPNGRSLEAFFGQGTRLTVV.

This clone was counted a few times. The chain employs TRBV18 and TRBJ1-4; D unresolved. V was pared by 4 bases and J by 1 base, with 10 bases between. This CDR3 is built from 15 residues. From germline, CDR1 is KGHSH and CDR2 LQKENI. The CDR3, as DNA: TGTGCCAGCTCACTCGTTCGGATAACTAATGAAAAACTGTTTTTT. As protein: CASSLVRITNEKLFF.

The V call is TRBV5-1, the J call TRBJ2-2, with a tentative D call TRBD2 (5 bases). The CDR3 sequence is 16 residues long. V was pared by 4 bases and J by 7 bases, with 20 bases between. The germline V gene has CDR1 SGHRS and CDR2 YFSETQ. CDR3 sequence: CASSQALFSGNGELFF. The CDR3 DNA sequence: TGCGCCAGCAGCCAAGCTTTGTTTTCGGGAAACGGGGAGCTGTTTTTT.